This T cell receptor beta chain was profiled in a study of blood T cell repertoires in COVID-19. The table came from immunoSEQ multiplex PCR; TCRdb's copy has only in-frame clones and leaves some out. The top ten clones hold 2.5% to 3.5% of a sample with 150,000 or so clones, approximately 80% of them seen once. This clone came up once. This CDR3 has 15 residues. V was clipped by 6 bases and J by 7 bases; unmatched bases: 7. Germline values: CDR1 LNHDA, CDR2 SQIVND (reference sequence). The sample was peripheral blood. This chain connects TRBV19 to TRBJ1-6; 9 bases are a match to TRBD1. The receptor comes from a woman in her sixties with acute or convalescent COVID-19. The CDR3 DNA is TGTGCCAGTAGCCTACCGGGACAGGGCAATTCACCCCTCCACTTT. This codes for CASSLPGQGNSPLHF.